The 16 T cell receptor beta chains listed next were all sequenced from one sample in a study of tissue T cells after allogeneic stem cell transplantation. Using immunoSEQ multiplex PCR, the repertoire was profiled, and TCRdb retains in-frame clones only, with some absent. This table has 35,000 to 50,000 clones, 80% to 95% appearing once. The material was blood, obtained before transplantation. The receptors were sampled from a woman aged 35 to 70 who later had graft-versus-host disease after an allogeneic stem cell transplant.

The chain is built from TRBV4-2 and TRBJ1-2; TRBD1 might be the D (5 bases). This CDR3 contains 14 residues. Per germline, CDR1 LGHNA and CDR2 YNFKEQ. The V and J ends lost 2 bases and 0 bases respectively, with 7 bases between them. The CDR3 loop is CASSQMTANYGYTF. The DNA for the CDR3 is TGTGCCAGCAGCCAAATGACAGCTAACTATGGCTACACCTTC.

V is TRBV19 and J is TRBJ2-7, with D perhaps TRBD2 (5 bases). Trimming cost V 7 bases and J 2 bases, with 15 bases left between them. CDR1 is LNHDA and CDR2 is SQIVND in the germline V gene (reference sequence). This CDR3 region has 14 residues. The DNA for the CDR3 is TGTGCCAGTACCCCGGACTTCCGAGCCTACGAGCAGTACTTC. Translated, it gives CASTPDFRAYEQYF.

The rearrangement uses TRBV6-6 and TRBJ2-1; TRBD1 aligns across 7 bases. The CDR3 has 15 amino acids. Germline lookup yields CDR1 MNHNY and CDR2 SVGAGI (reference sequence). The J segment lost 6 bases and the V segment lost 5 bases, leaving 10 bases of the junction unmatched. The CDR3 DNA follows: TGTGCCAGCAGTCCCACGGGACAGTACGCCAATGAGCAGTTCTTC. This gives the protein CASSPTGQYANEQFF.

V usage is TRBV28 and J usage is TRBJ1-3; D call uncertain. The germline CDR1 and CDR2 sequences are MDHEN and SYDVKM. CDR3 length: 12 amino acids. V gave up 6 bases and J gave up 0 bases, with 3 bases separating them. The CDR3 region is CASRSSGNTIYF. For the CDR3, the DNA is TGTGCCAGCAGGAGCTCTGGAAACACCATATATTTT.

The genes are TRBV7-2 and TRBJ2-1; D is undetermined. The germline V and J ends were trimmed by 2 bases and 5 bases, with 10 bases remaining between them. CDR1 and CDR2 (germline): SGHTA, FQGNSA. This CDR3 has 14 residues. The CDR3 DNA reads TGTGCCAGCAGCTTATCTTTCACAAACAATGAGCAGTTCTTC. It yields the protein CASSLSFTNNEQFF.

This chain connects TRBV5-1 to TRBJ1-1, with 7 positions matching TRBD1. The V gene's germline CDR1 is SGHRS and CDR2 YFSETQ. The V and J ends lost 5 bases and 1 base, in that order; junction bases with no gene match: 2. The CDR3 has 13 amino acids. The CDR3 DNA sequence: TGCGCCAGCAGACAGGGGAGGAACACTGAAGCTTTCTTT. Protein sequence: CASRQGRNTEAFF.

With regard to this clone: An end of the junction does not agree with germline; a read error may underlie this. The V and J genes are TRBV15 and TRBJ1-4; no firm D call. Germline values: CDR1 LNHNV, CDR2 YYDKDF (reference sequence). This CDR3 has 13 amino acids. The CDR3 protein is CATSRDHNEKLFF. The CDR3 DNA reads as TGTGCCACCAGCAGGGACCATAATGAAAAGCTGTTTTTT.

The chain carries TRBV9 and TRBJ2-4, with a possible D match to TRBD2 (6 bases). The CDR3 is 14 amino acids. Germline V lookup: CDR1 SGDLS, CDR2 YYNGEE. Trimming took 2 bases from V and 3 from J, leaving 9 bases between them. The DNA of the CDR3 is TGTGCCAGCAGCGTGGAGGGAAGCAAAAACATTCAGTACTTC. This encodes CASSVEGSKNIQYF. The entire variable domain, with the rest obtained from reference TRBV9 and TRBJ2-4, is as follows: DSGVTQTPKHLITATGQRVTLRCSPRSGDLSVYWYQQSLDQGLQFLIQYYNGEERAKGNILERFSAQQFPDLHSELNLSSLELGDSALYFCASSVEGSKNIQYFGAGTRLSVL.

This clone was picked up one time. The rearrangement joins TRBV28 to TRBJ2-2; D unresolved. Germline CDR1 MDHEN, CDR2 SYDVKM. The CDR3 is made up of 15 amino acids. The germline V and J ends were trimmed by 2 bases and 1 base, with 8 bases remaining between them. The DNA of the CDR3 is TGTGCCAGCAGTTTACCCAGCCTGAACACCGGGGAGCTGTTTTTT. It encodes CASSLPSLNTGELFF.

The CDR3 reads CAWMVGGGNTIYF. The CDR3 region has the DNA TGTGCCTGGATGGTTGGAGGGGGAAACACCATATATTTT. The gene calls are TRBV30 and TRBJ1-3; D gene uncertain. Trimming pared 4 bases from V and 4 bases from J, leaving 11 bases between. CDR3 size: 13 residues. Germline lookup yields CDR1 GTSNPN and CDR2 SVGIG (reference sequence).

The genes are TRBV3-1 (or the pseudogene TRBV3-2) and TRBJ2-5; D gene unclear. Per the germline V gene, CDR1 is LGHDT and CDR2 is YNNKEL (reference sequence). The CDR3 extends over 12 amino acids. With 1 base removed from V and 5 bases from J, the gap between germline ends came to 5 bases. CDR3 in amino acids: CASSQGWETQYF. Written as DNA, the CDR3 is TGTGCCAGCAGCCAAGGATGGGAGACCCAGTACTTC.

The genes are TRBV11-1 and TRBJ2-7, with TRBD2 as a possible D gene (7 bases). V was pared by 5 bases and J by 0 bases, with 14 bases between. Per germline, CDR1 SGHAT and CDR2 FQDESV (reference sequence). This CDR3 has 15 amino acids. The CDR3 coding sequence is TGTGCCAGCAGCCTCGGGGGCGGGAGCTCCTACGAGCAGTACTTC. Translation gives CASSLGGGSSYEQYF.

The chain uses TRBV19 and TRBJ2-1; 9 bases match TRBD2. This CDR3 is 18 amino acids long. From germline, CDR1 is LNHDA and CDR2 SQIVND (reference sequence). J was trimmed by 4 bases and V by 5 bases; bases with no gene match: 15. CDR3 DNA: TGTGCCAGTAGTCCTGGGCGGGAGGGCCTTCCATTATACAATGAGCAGTTCTTC. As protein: CASSPGREGLPLYNEQFF.

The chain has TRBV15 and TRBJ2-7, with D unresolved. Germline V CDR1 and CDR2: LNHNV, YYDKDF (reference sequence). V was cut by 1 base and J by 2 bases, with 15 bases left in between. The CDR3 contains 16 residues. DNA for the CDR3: TGTGCCACCAGCAGAGGAATAAGTAGTTCTACCTACGAGCAGTACTTC. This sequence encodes CATSRGISSSTYEQYF.

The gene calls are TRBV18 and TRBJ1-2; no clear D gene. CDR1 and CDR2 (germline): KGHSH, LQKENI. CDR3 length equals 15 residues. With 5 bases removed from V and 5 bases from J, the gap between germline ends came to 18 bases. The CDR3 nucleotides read TGTGCCAGCTCAGACGGACGGGTGACCTTTTATGGCTACACCTTC. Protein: CASSDGRVTFYGYTF.

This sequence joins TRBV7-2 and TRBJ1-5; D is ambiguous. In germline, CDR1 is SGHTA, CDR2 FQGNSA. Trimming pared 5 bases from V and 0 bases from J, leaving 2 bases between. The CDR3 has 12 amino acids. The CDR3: CASSNSNQPQHF. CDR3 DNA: TGTGCCAGCAGCAATAGCAATCAGCCCCAGCATTTT.